This T cell receptor beta chain was captured by sequencing in a study of preoperative IRX-2 immunotherapy in early breast cancer. Regarding treatment: preoperative locoregional IRX-2 cytokine immunotherapy. This phase Ib study tested locoregional IRX-2 cytokine immunotherapy given before surgery. Generated by immunoSEQ multiplex PCR, the TCRdb table keeps only in-frame clones and is missing some. Among roughly 93,000 clones listed, 80% to 90% were seen once. The CDR3 length is 19 residues. With 1 base removed from V and 6 bases from J, the gap between germline ends came to 24 bases. This sample comprised tumor tissue, obtained after IRX-2 immunotherapy. This TCR was sampled from a human donor with breast cancer. This chain joins TRBV23-1 and TRBJ2-2; D assignment may be TRBD1 or TRBD2 (6 bases each). TRBV23-1 is an ORF; its function is uncertain. CDR3 residues: CASSQCLLEGGGASGELFF. The DNA of the CDR3 is TGCGCCAGCAGTCAATGTCTTTTAGAGGGGGGTGGCGCGTCCGGGGAGCTGTTTTTT.